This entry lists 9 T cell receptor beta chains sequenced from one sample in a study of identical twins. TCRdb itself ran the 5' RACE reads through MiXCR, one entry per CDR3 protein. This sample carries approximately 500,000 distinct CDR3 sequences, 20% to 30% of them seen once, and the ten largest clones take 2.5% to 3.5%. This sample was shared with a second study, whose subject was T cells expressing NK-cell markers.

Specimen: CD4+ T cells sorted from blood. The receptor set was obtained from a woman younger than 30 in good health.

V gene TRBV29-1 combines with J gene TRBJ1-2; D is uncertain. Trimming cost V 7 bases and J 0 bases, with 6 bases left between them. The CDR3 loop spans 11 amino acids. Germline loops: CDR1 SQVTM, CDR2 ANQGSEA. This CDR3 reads CSGEANYGYTF. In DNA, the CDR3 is TGCAGCGGGGAAGCTAACTATGGCTACACCTTC.

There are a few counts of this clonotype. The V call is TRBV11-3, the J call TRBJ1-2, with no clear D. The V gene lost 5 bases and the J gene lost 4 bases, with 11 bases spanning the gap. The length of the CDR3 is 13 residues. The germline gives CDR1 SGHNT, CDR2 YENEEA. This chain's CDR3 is CASSPADRYGYTF. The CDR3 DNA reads TGTGCCAGCAGCCCCGCCGACCGCTATGGCTACACCTTC.

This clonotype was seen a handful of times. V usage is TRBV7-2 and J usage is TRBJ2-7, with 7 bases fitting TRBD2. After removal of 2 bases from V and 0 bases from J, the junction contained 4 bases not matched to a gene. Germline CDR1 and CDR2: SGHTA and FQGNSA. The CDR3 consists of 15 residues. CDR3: CASSLTSADSYEQYF. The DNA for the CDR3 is TGTGCCAGCAGCTTAACTAGCGCGGACTCCTACGAGCAGTACTTC.

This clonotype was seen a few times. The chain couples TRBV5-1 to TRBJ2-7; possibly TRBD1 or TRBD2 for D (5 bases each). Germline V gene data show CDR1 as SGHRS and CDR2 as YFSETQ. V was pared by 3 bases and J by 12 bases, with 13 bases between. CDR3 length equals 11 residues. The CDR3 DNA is TGCGCCAGCAGCTCCACGGGACGGAGGTACTTC. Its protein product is CASSSTGRRYF.

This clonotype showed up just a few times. The CDR3 nucleotides are TGCGCCAGCAGCCCGACGGGGGCGGGGACAGAGACCCAGTACTTC. It yields the protein CASSPTGAGTETQYF. V is TRBV5-1 and J is TRBJ2-5; D may match TRBD1 or TRBD2 (6 bases each). This CDR3 is built from 15 residues. With 4 bases removed from V and 4 bases from J, the gap between germline ends came to 17 bases. Germline values: CDR1 SGHRS, CDR2 YFSETQ.

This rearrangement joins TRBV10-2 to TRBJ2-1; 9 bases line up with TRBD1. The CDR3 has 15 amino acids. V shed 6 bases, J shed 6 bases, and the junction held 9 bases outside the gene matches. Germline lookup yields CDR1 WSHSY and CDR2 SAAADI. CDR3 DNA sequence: TGCGCCAGCAGGGGACAGGGCGAACCACGCAATGAGCAGTTCTTC. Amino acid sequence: CASRGQGEPRNEQFF.

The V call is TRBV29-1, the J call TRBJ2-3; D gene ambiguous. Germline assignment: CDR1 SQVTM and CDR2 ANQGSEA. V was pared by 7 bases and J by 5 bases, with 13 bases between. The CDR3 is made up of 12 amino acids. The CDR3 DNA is TGCAGCGCCTTAGCTTCCGGAGATACGCAGTATTTT. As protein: CSALASGDTQYF.

The CDR3 DNA reads as TGTGCCAGCAGCTTACTACCAGGGACCGGGGAGCTGTTTTTT. This gives the protein CASSLLPGTGELFF. V and J are TRBV7-2 and TRBJ2-2; a weak D match, TRBD1 (5 bases). The V gene lost 2 bases and the J gene lost 5 bases, with 9 bases spanning the gap. This CDR3 spans 14 amino acids. Looked up from germline, CDR1 is SGHTA and CDR2 is FQGNSA.

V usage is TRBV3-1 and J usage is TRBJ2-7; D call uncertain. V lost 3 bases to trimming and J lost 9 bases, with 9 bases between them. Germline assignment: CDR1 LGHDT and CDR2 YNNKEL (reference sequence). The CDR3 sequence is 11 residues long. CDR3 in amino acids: CASSQGIGQYF. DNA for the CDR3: TGTGCCAGCAGCCAGGGGATCGGGCAGTACTTC.